Listed below are T cell receptor beta chains from one sample, sequenced in a study of identifying expanded T cells in peripheral blood. Libraries were prepared by immunoSEQ multiplex PCR; TCRdb keeps only in-frame clonotypes and omits some of them. Of about 130,000 clones listed, 75% to 90% are singletons. The source material was blood. These TCRs come from a person aged 18-70 years in good health. CDR3s include the opening cysteine and the closing phenylalanine or tryptophan. The D gene is left open where the match is weak. Only some rows state a clone size, as once, few, many or a class for expanded clones.

V gene	D gene	clone size	J gene	CDR3 protein	CDR3 DNA
TRBV5-4	.	.	TRBJ2-7	CASSFNREDEQYF	TGTGCCAGCAGCTTCAACAGGGAAGACGAGCAGTACTTC
TRBV4-2	TRBD1	.	TRBJ1-5	CASSPLDRGLGQPQHF	TGTGCCAGCAGCCCATTGGACAGGGGGTTAGGTCAGCCCCAGCATTTT
TRBV6-6	TRBD2	few	TRBJ2-1	CASRERGSSYNEQFF	TGTGCCAGCAGAGAGCGGGGTAGCTCCTACAATGAGCAGTTCTTC
TRBV6-1	.	few	TRBJ2-7	CASSEERPGTHEPYEQYF	TGTGCCAGCAGTGAAGAACGCCCCGGGACCCACGAACCCTACGAGCAGTACTTC
TRBV28	TRBD1	.	TRBJ1-1	CASSLWTGAKKAFF	TGTGCCAGCAGTTTATGGACAGGGGCTAAAAAAGCTTTCTTT
TRBV6-5	TRBD1	.	TRBJ2-2	CASSSTGTGGTGELFF	TGTGCCAGCAGTTCGACCGGGACAGGAGGGACCGGGGAGCTGTTTTTT
TRBV25-1	.	.	TRBJ1-5	CASSPGGSNQPQHF	TGTGCCAGCAGTCCTGGGGGGAGCAATCAGCCCCAGCATTTT
TRBV7-9	TRBD1	few	TRBJ1-5	CASRLGQAFNQPQHF	TGTGCCAGCAGGTTGGGACAGGCGTTCAATCAGCCCCAGCATTTT
TRBV6-5	.	few	TRBJ1-2	CASIGPANGYTF	TGTGCCAGCATAGGGCCAGCGAATGGCTACACCTTC
TRBV5-1	.	.	TRBJ2-7	CASSLVEGRIHEQYF	TGCGCCAGCAGCTTGGTGGAGGGGCGAATCCACGAGCAGTACTTC
TRBV5-8	TRBD1	.	TRBJ1-1	CAIGTVNTEAFF	TGTGCCATCGGGACAGTCAACACTGAAGCTTTCTTT
TRBV5-1	TRBD2	.	TRBJ2-2	CASKLLLAGVGTGELFF	TGCGCCAGCAAGCTACTACTAGCGGGAGTTGGAACCGGGGAGCTGTTTTTT
TRBV5-3	.	.	TRBJ2-5	CARSLKRLWYQETQYF	TGTGCCAGAAGCTTGAAACGCCTGTGGTACCAAGAGACCCAGTACTTC
TRBV4-3	.	.	TRBJ2-7	CASSQALGGPYEQYF	TGCGCCAGCAGCCAAGCTTTAGGGGGGCCCTACGAGCAGTACTTC
TRBV4-2	TRBD1	.	TRBJ2-7	CASSQDRKGAITLQRAVKYF	TGTGCCAGCAGCCAAGATCGCAAGGGGGCCATTACCCTACAGCGTGCGGTGAAGTACTTC
TRBV19	TRBD2	.	TRBJ2-5	CASSPSGGGPWETQYF	TGTGCCAGTAGCCCCAGCGGCGGGGGGCCGTGGGAGACCCAGTACTTC
TRBV7-9	TRBD1	.	TRBJ1-2	CASSLGGQGTGYGYTF	TGTGCCAGCAGCTTAGGGGGACAGGGGACGGGCTATGGCTACACCTTC
TRBV29-1	.	.	TRBJ2-3	CSVSDLNKGTQYF	TGCAGCGTTTCAGATCTCAACAAGGGTACGCAGTATTTT
TRBV6-1	.	.	TRBJ2-7	CASSELVYSYEQYF	TGTGCCAGCAGTGAATTGGTTTACTCCTACGAGCAGTACTTC
TRBV7-9	TRBD2	.	TRBJ2-5	CASSGLAGVGETQYF	TGTGCCAGCAGCGGACTAGCGGGAGTAGGAGAGACCCAGTACTTC